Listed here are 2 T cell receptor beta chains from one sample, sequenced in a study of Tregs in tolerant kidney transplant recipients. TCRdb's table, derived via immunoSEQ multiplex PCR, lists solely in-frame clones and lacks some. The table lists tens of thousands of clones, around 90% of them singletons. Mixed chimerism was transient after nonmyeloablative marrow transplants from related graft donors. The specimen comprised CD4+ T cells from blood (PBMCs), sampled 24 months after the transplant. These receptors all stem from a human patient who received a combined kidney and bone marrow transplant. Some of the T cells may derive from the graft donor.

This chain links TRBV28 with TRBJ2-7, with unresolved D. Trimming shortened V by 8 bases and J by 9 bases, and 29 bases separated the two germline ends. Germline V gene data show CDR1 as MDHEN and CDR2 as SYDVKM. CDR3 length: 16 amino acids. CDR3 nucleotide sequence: TGTGCCAGCCAGACCCCAGGAAGGATTTCCTACGATTCGCAGTACTTC. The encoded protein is CASQTPGRISYDSQYF.

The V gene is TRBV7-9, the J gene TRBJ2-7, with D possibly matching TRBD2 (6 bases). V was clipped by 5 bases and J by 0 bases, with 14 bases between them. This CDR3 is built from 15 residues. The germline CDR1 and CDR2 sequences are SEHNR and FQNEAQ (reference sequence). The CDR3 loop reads CASSIKGLNSYEQYF. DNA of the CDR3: TGTGCCAGCAGCATAAAGGGACTCAACTCCTACGAGCAGTACTTC.